This paragraph covers one T cell receptor beta chain sequence. Its antigen is unknown. This sample was taken from a study of cytomegalovirus exposure and HLA in healthy donors. General study points: Follow-up analysis seemed to connect common viral pathogens with several of the most significant clusters identified. TCR beta chain V- and J-gene trimming was linked, in a later analysis, to a missense variant in DCLRE1C.

The CDR3 length is 20 residues. The trim removed 4 bases at V and 3 bases at J, leaving 22 bases unmatched. Germline V gene sequence: CDR1 SGHDN, CDR2 FVKESK. The PCR employed 60 Vbeta primers together with 13 Jbeta primers. The repertoire was sequenced with immunoSEQ multiplex PCR; TCRdb's copy has only in-frame clones and lacks some. The sample records under 80,000 clones, under 80% being singletons. The receptor was isolated from a woman between 25 and 40 years old in good health and CMV-seronegative. The rearrangement links TRBV14 to TRBJ2-7; 9 positions match TRBD2. Sequencing input: PBMCs. In DNA form, the CDR3 reads TGTGCCAGCAGCCCTGGACGGGACACGAGACTAGCGGAGATGAGCTACGAGCAGTACTTC. Protein sequence: CASSPGRDTRLAEMSYEQYF. Combining the CDR3 with reference TRBV14 and TRBJ2-7 gives the whole variable domain EAGVTQFPSHSVIEKGQTVTLRCDPISGHDNLYWYRRVMGKEIKFLLHFVKESKQDESGMPNNRFLAERTGGTYSTLKVQPAELEDSGVYFCASSPGRDTRLAEMSYEQYFGPGTRLTVT.